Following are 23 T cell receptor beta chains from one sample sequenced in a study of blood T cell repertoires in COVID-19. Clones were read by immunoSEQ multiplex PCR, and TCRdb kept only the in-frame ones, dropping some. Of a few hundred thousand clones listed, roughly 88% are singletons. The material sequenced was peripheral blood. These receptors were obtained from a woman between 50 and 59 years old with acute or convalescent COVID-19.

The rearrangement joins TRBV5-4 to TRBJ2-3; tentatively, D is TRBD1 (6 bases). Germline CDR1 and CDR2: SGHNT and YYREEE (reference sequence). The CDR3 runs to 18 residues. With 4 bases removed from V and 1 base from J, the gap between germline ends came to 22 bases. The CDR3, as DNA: TGTGCCAGCAGCGCAGCTCCCATTGGGGGCTCGGGCACAGATACGCAGTATTTT. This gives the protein CASSAAPIGGSGTDTQYF.

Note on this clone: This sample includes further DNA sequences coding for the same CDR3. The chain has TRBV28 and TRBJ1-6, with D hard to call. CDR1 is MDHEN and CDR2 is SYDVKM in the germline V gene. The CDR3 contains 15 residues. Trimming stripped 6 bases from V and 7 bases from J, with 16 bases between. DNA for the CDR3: TGTGCCAGCAGCCCACCCGGGGTAATAAATTCACCCCTCCACTTT. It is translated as CASSPPGVINSPLHF. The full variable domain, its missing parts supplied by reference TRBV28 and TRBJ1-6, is DVKVTQSSRYLVKRTGEKVFLECVQDMDHENMFWYRQDPGLGLRLIYFSYDVKMKEKGDIPEGYSVSREKKERFSLILESASTNQTSMYLCASSPPGVINSPLHFGNGTRLTVT.

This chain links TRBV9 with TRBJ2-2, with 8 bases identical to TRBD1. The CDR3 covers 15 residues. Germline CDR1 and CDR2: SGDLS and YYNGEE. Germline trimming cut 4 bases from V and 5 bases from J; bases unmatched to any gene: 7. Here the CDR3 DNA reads TGTGCCAGCAGCACAGGACAGGGTGGGACCGGGGAGCTGTTTTTT. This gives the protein CASSTGQGGTGELFF. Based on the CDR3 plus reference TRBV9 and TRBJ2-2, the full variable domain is DSGVTQTPKHLITATGQRVTLRCSPRSGDLSVYWYQQSLDQGLQFLIQYYNGEERAKGNILERFSAQQFPDLHSELNLSSLELGDSALYFCASSTGQGGTGELFFGEGSRLTVL.

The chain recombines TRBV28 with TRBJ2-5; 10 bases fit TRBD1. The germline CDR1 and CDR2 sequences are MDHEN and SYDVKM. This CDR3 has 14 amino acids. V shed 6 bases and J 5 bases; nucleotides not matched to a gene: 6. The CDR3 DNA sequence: TGTGCCAGCAGGCCAGACAGGGGGCGTGAGACCCAGTACTTC. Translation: CASRPDRGRETQYF.

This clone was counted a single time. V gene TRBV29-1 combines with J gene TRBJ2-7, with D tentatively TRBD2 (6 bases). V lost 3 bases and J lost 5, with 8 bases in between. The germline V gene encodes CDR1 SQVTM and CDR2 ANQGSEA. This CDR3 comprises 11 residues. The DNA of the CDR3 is TGCAGCGTTGAGGGGACTCACGAGCAGTACTTC. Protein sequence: CSVEGTHEQYF.

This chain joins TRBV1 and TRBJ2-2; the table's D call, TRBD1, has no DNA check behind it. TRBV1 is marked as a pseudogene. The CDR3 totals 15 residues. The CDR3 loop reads CTSSLRDRRSGELFF. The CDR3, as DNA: TGCACCAGCAGCCTCCGGGACAGGCGGTCCGGGGAGCTGTTTTTT.

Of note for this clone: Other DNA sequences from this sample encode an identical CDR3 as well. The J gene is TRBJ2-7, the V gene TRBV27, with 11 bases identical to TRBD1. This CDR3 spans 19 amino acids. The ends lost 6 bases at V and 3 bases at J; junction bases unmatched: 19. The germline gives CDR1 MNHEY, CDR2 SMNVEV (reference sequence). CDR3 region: CASRLPPGQGVGRFYEQYF. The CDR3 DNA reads TGTGCCAGCAGGCTCCCCCCGGGACAGGGGGTTGGTAGATTCTACGAGCAGTACTTC.

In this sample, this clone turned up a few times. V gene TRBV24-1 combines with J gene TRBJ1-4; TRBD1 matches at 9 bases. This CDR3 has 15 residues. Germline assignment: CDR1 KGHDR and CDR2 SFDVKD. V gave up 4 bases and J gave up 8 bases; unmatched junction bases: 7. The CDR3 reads CATSDAGTGWEKLFF. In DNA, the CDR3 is TGTGCCACCAGTGACGCCGGGACAGGGTGGGAAAAACTGTTTTTT.

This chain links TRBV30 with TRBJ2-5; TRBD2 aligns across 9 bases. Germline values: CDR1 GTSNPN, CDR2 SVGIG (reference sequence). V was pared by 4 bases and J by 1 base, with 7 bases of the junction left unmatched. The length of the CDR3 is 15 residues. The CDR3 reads CAWTGASGAQETQYF. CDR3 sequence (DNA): TGTGCCTGGACCGGGGCTAGCGGGGCCCAAGAGACCCAGTACTTC.

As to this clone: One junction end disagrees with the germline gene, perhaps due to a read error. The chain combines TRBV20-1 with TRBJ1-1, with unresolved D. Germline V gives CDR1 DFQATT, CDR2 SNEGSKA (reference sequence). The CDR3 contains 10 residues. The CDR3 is CSARNSEAFF. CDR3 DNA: TGCAGTGCGCGCAACAGTGAAGCTTTCTTT.

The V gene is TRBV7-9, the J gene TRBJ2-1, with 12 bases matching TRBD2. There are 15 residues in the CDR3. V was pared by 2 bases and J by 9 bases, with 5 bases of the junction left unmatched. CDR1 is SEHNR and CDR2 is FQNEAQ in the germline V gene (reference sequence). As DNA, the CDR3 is TGTGCCAGCAGCTTACTAGCGGGAGGGCCGGGTGAGCAGTTCTTC. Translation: CASSLLAGGPGEQFF. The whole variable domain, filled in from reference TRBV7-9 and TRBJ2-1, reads DTGVSQNPRHKITKRGQNVTFRCDPISEHNRLYWYRQTLGQGPEFLTYFQNEAQLEKSRLLSDRFSAERPKGSFSTLEIQRTEQGDSAMYLCASSLLAGGPGEQFFGPGTRLTVL.

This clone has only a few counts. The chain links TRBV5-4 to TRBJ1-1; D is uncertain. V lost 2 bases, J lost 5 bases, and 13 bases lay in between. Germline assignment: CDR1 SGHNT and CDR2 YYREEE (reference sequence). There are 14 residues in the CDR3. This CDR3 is CASSFERGRTEAFF. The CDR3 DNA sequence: TGTGCCAGCAGCTTCGAGCGGGGTAGGACTGAAGCTTTCTTT.

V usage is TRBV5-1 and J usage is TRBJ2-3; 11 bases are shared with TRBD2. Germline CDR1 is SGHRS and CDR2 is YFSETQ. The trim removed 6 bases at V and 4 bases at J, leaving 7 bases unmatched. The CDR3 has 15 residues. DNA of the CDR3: TGCGCCAGCATTTCTCTAGCGGGAGGATCAGATACGCAGTATTTT. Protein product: CASISLAGGSDTQYF.

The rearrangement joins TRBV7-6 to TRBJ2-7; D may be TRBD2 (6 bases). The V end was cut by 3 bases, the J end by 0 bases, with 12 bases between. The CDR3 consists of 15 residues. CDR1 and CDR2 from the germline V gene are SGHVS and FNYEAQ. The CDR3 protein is CASSFETRNSYEQYF. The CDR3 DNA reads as TGTGCCAGCAGCTTTGAGACTAGAAACTCCTACGAGCAGTACTTC. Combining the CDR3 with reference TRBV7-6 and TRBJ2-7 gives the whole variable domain GAGVSQSPRYKVTKRGQDVALRCDPISGHVSLYWYRQALGQGPEFLTYFNYEAQQDKSGLPNDRFSAERPEGSISTLTIQRTEQRDSAMYRCASSFETRNSYEQYFGPGTRLTVT.

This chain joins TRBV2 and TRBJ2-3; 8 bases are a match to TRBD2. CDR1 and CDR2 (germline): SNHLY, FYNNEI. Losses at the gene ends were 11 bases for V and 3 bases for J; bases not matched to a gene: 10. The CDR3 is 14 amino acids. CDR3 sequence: CASRGGLGTDTQYF. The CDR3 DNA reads TGTGCCTCCCGGGGGGGGCTCGGGACAGATACGCAGTATTTT.

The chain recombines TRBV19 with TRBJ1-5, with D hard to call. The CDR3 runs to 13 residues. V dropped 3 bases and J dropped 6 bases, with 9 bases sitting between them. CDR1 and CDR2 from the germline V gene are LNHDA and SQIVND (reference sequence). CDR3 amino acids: CASSIGRGQPQHF. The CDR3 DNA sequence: TGTGCCAGTAGTATCGGCAGAGGTCAGCCCCAGCATTTT.

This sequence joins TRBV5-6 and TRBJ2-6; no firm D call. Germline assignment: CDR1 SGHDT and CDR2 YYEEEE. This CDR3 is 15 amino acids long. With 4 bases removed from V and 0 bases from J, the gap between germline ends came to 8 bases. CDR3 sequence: CASSLTSSGANVLTF. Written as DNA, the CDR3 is TGTGCCAGCAGCCTCACATCCTCTGGGGCCAACGTCCTGACTTTC.

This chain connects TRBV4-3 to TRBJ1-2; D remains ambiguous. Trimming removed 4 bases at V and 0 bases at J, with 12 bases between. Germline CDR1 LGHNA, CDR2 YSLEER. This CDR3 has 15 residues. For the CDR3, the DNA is TGCGCCAGCAGCCGGAGGGAGGTTTCTAACTATGGCTACACCTTC. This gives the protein CASSRREVSNYGYTF.

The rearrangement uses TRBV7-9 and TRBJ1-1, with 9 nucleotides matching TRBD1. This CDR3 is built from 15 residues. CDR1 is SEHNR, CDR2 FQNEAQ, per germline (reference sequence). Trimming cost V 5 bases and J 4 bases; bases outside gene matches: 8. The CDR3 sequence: CASSDTQGAGTEAFF. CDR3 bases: TGTGCCAGCAGCGATACACAGGGGGCTGGCACTGAAGCTTTCTTT. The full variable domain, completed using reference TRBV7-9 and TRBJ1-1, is DTGVSQNPRHKITKRGQNVTFRCDPISEHNRLYWYRQTLGQGPEFLTYFQNEAQLEKSRLLSDRFSAERPKGSFSTLEIQRTEQGDSAMYLCASSDTQGAGTEAFFGQGTRLTVV.

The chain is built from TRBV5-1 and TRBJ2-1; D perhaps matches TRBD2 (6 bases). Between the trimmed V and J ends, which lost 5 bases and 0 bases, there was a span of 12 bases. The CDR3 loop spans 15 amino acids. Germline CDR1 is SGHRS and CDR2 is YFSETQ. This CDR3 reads CASSLAESSYNEQFF. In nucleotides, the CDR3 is TGCGCCAGCAGTTTAGCGGAGAGCTCCTACAATGAGCAGTTCTTC. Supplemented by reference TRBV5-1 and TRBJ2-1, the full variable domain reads KAGVTQTPRYLIKTRGQQVTLSCSPISGHRSVSWYQQTPGQGLQFLFEYFSETQRNKGNFPGRFSGRQFSNSRSEMNVSTLELGDSALYLCASSLAESSYNEQFFGPGTRLTVL.

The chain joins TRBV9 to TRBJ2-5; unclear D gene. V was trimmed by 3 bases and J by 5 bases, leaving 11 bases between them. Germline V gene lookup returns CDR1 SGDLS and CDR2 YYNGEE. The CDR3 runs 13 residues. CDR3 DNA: TGTGCCAGCAGCGAGCGTCCTTGGGAGACCCAGTACTTC. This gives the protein CASSERPWETQYF.

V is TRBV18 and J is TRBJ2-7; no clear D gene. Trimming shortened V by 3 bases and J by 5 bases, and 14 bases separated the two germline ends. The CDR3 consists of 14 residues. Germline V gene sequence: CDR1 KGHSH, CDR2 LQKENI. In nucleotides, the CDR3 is TGTGCCAGCTCACCGGTTAGAGAGGTCAACGAGCAGTACTTC. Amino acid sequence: CASSPVREVNEQYF.

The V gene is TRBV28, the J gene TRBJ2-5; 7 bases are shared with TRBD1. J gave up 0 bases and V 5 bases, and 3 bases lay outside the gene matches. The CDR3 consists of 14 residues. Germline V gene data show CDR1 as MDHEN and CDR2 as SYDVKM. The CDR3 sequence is CASSPRGYQETQYF. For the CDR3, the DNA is TGTGCCAGCAGTCCCAGGGGGTACCAAGAGACCCAGTACTTC. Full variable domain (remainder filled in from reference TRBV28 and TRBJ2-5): DVKVTQSSRYLVKRTGEKVFLECVQDMDHENMFWYRQDPGLGLRLIYFSYDVKMKEKGDIPEGYSVSREKKERFSLILESASTNQTSMYLCASSPRGYQETQYFGPGTRLLVL.